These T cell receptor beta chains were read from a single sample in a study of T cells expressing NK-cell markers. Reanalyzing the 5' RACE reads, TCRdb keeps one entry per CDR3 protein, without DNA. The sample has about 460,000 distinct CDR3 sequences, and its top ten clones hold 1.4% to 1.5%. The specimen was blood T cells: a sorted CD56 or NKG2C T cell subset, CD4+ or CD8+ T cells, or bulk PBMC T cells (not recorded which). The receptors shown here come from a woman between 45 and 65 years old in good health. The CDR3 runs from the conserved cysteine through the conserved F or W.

CDR3aa: CSARDGQGSIGTQYF
v_gene: TRBV20-1
j_gene: TRBJ2-5

CDR3aa: CASSVSGTSYEQYF
v_gene: TRBV9
j_gene: TRBJ2-7

CDR3aa: CASSQERRPLTHGYTF
v_gene: TRBV4-2
j_gene: TRBJ1-2

CDR3aa: CASSSGHNSYEQYF
v_gene: TRBV7-6
j_gene: TRBJ2-7

CDR3aa: CAVQGGRAYNEQFF
v_gene: TRBV10-3
j_gene: TRBJ2-1

CDR3aa: CASSLHDRVAGYTF
v_gene: TRBV5-1
j_gene: TRBJ1-2

CDR3aa: CASSSTGKKDYTF
v_gene: TRBV5-5
j_gene: TRBJ1-2

CDR3aa: CASSEGGRSYNEQFF
v_gene: TRBV2
j_gene: TRBJ2-1

CDR3aa: CASRGEDRWWGLETQYF
v_gene: TRBV12-3/TRBV12-4
j_gene: TRBJ2-5

CDR3aa: CSFNLNLLRDTQYF
v_gene: TRBV29-1
j_gene: TRBJ2-3

CDR3aa: CASSYRSGTSEAFF
v_gene: TRBV6-5
j_gene: TRBJ1-1

CDR3aa: CASSLGWLAGRLEQYF
v_gene: TRBV7-9
j_gene: TRBJ2-7

CDR3aa: CASSETSGRSSSYNEQFF
v_gene: TRBV4-1
j_gene: TRBJ2-1

CDR3aa: CASRRAGQGYEQYF
v_gene: TRBV27
j_gene: TRBJ2-7

CDR3aa: CASNLGLFVRGIGSGANVLTF
v_gene: TRBV11-2
j_gene: TRBJ2-6

CDR3aa: CASSPGDYIYNEQFF
v_gene: TRBV5-1
j_gene: TRBJ2-1

CDR3aa: CASRGQTYYEQYF
v_gene: TRBV27
j_gene: TRBJ2-7

CDR3aa: CASSESPVAGELFF
v_gene: TRBV10-1
j_gene: TRBJ2-2

CDR3aa: CASSSASGGGSEKLFF
v_gene: TRBV6-6
j_gene: TRBJ1-4

CDR3aa: CASTRTATYNEQFF
v_gene: TRBV7-8
j_gene: TRBJ2-1

CDR3aa: CASSFTDPNTEAFF
v_gene: TRBV5-1
j_gene: TRBJ1-1

CDR3aa: CSARRTGLGEQYF
v_gene: TRBV20-1
j_gene: TRBJ2-7

CDR3aa: CASSYPRGNEQFF
v_gene: TRBV6-5
j_gene: TRBJ2-1

CDR3aa: CAISPGHPSNTIYF
v_gene: TRBV10-3
j_gene: TRBJ1-3

CDR3aa: CASSSRTSHTF
v_gene: TRBV21-1
j_gene: TRBJ1-2

CDR3aa: CASSQDLAGEAGELFF
v_gene: TRBV4-1
j_gene: TRBJ2-2

CDR3aa: CATSLRPGELFF
v_gene: TRBV24-1
j_gene: TRBJ2-2

CDR3aa: CASRGLNTEAFF
v_gene: TRBV6-4
j_gene: TRBJ1-1

CDR3aa: CASSALGGFRLSSYNEQFF
v_gene: TRBV6-5
j_gene: TRBJ2-1

CDR3aa: CASSQDLPSGSYNEQFF
v_gene: TRBV4-2
j_gene: TRBJ2-1

CDR3aa: CASSFPGVSSYNEQFF
v_gene: TRBV28
j_gene: TRBJ2-1

CDR3aa: CASSRRLTGFGDTQYF
v_gene: TRBV14
j_gene: TRBJ2-3

CDR3aa: CASSIVWQKLAKNIQYF
v_gene: TRBV19
j_gene: TRBJ2-4

CDR3aa: CSAAQGVSNQPQHF
v_gene: TRBV20-1
j_gene: TRBJ1-5

CDR3aa: CASSWTGTWKSTEAFF
v_gene: TRBV11-2
j_gene: TRBJ1-1

CDR3aa: CAAAIGTSATYEQYF
v_gene: TRBV6-1
j_gene: TRBJ2-7

CDR3aa: CASSFRTSGRTGTDTQYF
v_gene: TRBV5-6
j_gene: TRBJ2-3

CDR3aa: CASSSNVRLAGWGTDTQYF
v_gene: TRBV12-3/TRBV12-4
j_gene: TRBJ2-3

CDR3aa: CASSPDRGIGYGYTF
v_gene: TRBV7-9
j_gene: TRBJ1-2

CDR3aa: CATSRVPVQAFYQPQHF
v_gene: TRBV15
j_gene: TRBJ1-5

CDR3aa: CASSGNGSGRAVLNEQFF
v_gene: TRBV5-1
j_gene: TRBJ2-1

CDR3aa: CASSLRGQQTDNEQFF
v_gene: TRBV11-3
j_gene: TRBJ2-1

CDR3aa: CASSLSFAEGYTF
v_gene: TRBV7-9
j_gene: TRBJ1-2

CDR3aa: CASSRSPGRTQTPNYGYTF
v_gene: TRBV3-1
j_gene: TRBJ1-2

CDR3aa: CASQTVQETQYF
v_gene: TRBV18
j_gene: TRBJ2-5

CDR3aa: CASSSTSGRLVYEQYF
v_gene: TRBV12-3/TRBV12-4
j_gene: TRBJ2-7

CDR3aa: CASRLAGLHPGNEQFF
v_gene: TRBV6-2/TRBV6-3
j_gene: TRBJ2-1

CDR3aa: CAWLDRVWTGELFF
v_gene: TRBV30
j_gene: TRBJ2-2

CDR3aa: CASSLASGTGEAFF
v_gene: TRBV7-8
j_gene: TRBJ1-1

CDR3aa: CASSQARHHSYEQYF
v_gene: TRBV7-9
j_gene: TRBJ2-7

CDR3aa: CATSSSEQPQHF
v_gene: TRBV15
j_gene: TRBJ1-5

CDR3aa: CASSFTGTSGTGQKGETQYF
v_gene: TRBV5-5
j_gene: TRBJ2-5

CDR3aa: CAWSVVVQETQYF
v_gene: TRBV30
j_gene: TRBJ2-5

CDR3aa: CASSPDRQLNTEAFF
v_gene: TRBV7-2
j_gene: TRBJ1-1